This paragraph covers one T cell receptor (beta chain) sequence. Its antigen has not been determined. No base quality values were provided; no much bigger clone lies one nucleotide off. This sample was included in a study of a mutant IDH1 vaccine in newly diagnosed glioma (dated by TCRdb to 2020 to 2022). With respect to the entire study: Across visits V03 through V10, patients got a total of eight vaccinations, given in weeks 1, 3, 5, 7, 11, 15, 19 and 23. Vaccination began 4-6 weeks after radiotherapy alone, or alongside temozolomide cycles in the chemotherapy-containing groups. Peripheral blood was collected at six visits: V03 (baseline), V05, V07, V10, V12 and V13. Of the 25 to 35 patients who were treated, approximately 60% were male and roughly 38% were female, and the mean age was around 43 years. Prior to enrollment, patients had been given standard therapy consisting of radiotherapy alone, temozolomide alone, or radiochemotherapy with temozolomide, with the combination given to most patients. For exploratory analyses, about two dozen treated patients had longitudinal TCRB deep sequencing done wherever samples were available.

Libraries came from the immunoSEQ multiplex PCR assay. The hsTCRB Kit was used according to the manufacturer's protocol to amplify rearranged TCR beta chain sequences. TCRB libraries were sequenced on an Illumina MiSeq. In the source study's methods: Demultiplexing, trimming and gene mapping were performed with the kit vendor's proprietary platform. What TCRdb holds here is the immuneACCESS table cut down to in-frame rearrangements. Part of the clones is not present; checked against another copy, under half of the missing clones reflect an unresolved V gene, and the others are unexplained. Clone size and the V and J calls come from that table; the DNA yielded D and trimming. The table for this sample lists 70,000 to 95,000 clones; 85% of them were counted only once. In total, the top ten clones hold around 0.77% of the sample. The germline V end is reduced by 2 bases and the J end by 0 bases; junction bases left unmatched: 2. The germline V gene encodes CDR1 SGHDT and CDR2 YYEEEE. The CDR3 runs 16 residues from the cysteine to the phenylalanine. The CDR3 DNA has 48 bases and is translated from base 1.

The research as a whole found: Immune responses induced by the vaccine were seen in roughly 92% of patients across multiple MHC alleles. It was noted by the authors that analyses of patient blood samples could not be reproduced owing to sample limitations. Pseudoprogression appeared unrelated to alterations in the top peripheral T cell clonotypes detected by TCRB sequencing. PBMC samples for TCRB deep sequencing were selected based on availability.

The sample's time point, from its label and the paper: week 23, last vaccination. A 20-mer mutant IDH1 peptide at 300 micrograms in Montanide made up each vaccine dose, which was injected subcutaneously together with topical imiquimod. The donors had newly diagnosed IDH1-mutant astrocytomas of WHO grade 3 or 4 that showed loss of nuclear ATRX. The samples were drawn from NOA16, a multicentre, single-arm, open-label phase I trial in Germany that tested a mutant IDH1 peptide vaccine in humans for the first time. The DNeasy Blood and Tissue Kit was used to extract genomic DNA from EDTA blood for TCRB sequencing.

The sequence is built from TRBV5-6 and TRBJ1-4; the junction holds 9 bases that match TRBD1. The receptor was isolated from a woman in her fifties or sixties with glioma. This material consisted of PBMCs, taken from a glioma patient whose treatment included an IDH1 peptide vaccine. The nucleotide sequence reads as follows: TGTGCCAGCAGCTTCGACAGGGGGACAACTAATGAAAAACTGTTTTTT. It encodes CASSFDRGTTNEKLFF.